This TCR beta chain derives from a study of cytotoxic CD8 clonotypes in ibrutinib-treated CLL. Across the whole study: Partial response was seen in approximately 25 patients and complete response in 2; after median approximately 68 months, around 15 stayed remitted, some twelve progressed. Broader study findings: Against age-matched healthy donors, baseline clonality ran higher and tracked circulating CD8+ T-cell counts. An increase in clonality occurred at ibrutinib response, followed by a return toward baseline at progression.

The CDR3 extends over 19 amino acids. The germline V gene has CDR1 SGDLS and CDR2 YYNGEE. V was clipped by 1 base and J by 3 bases; unmatched bases: 9. Details on this clone: The antigen is undetermined.

Measured with immunoSEQ multiplex PCR; TCRdb has only the in-frame clones, and not every one. Of some 140,000 clones listed, around 93% were seen once; the top ten hold roughly 10%. This receptor was identified in a human donor with chronic lymphocytic leukemia. The rearrangement joins TRBV9 to TRBJ2-2; 13 bases fit TRBD2. The sequenced sample was PBMCs, obtained after 12 months of ibrutinib treatment. The CDR3 loop reads CASSVTSGRALWDTGELFF. The CDR3 DNA sequence: TGTGCCAGCAGCGTAACTAGCGGGAGGGCTTTATGGGACACCGGGGAGCTGTTTTTT.